The entry below gives a single TCR beta chain sequence along with its context. Trimming took off 3 bases at V and 3 bases at J, with 12 bases between the two ends. This CDR3 contains 14 residues. CDR1 and CDR2 from the germline V gene are SGHRS and YFSETQ. Time point: longitudinal time-point 3. The source of the sample is a study of neurological immune-mediated disorders. The making of cDNA relied on 5'RACE with 10-nucleotide random UMIs. Via MiXCR, TCRdb re-called the 5' RACE reads, giving one row per CDR3 protein. The sample includes 93,000 or so distinct CDR3 sequences, about a tenth of them seen just once.

The clonotype comes from a female donor with HTLV-1-associated myelopathy (HAM/TSP). The material sequenced was PBMCs. This chain links TRBV5-1 with TRBJ1-1; a weak D match, TRBD1 (6 bases). The CDR3 loop is CASSSHRDDTEAFF. In nucleotides, the CDR3 is TGCGCCAGCAGCTCCCACAGGGACGACACTGAAGCTTTCTTT.